Sequencing of this TCR beta chain was carried out in a study of blood T cells in healthy people across ages. The second PCR ran about 7 to 12 cycles with a sample-barcoded 5' primer and J-beta primers. Each TCR beta cDNA got a 12-nucleotide random molecular identifier. From the 5' RACE reads, TCRdb called clonotypes with MiXCR, one entry per CDR3 protein. Of about 640,000 distinct CDR3 sequences listed, 58% are singletons. Overall study findings and caveats: Donors of long life had a larger count of naive CD4+ cells and greater diversity than aged donors. Diversity of TCR beta correlated strongly with naive T cell percentage.

This clonotype has just one count. Its matching antigen is unknown. J was trimmed by 2 bases and V by 7 bases; bases with no gene match: 9. The germline V gene has CDR1 DFQATT and CDR2 SNEGSKA (reference sequence). The CDR3 is 15 residues long. The chain recombines TRBV20-1 with TRBJ2-1; 9 bases are a match to TRBD2. This receptor was taken from a man in his fifties or sixties in good health. What was sequenced was blood. The CDR3: CSVGVAGDPYNEQFF. In DNA, the CDR3 is TGCAGTGTCGGGGTAGCGGGGGACCCCTACAATGAGCAGTTCTTC.